One sample yielded the 17 T cell receptor beta chains listed below, sequenced in a study of regulatory T cells in long-lasting Graves disease. In building TCR beta libraries, iRepertoire HTBI primers were used together with Arm-PCR of CDR3 regions. TCRdb processed the multiplex PCR reads anew with MiXCR; each CDR3 protein has one entry. The sample records hundreds of thousands of distinct CDR3 sequences, around a fifth being singletons. Described time point: persistent/refractory GD, antithyroid drugs over 5 years with positive TRAb. Extracted PBMC RNA gave rise to the TCR library. The sample was peripheral blood mononuclear cells (PBMCs), taken when the disease was refractory, from a patient treated with antithyroid drugs. Receptor source: a female donor with Graves disease.

The chain combines TRBV4-1 with TRBJ2-1; D is unresolved. CDR1 MGHRA and CDR2 YSYEKL come from the germline V gene. V was cut by 4 bases and J by 4 bases, with 14 bases left in between. This CDR3 region has 15 residues. CDR3: CASSPLPSSYNEQFF. CDR3 sequence (DNA): TGCGCCAGCAGCCCCCTCCCCTCTAGTTACAATGAGCAGTTCTTC.

The chain carries TRBV3-1 and TRBJ1-5; TRBD1 matches 10 bases. V gave up 3 bases and J gave up 6 bases; unmatched junction bases: 8. The CDR3 runs 16 residues. Germline values: CDR1 LGHDT, CDR2 YNNKEL (reference sequence). CDR3 sequence (DNA): TGTGCCAGCAGCCAGCCGGGACAGGGGACCGCTCAGCCCCAGCATTTT. This encodes CASSQPGQGTAQPQHF.

The V and J genes are TRBV12-3 or TRBV12-4 and TRBJ2-7; 9 positions agree with TRBD1. J was trimmed by 4 bases and V by 3 bases; bases with no gene match: 7. The CDR3 is 15 residues long. In DNA, the CDR3 is TGTGCCAGCAGTTTCCTCGGACAGGGGCGGTACGAGCAGTACTTC. Protein sequence: CASSFLGQGRYEQYF.

This clonotype was seen at least ten times. The chain has TRBV7-8 and TRBJ2-6, with TRBD1 identical over 7 bases. Germline CDR1 reads SGHVS; CDR2 reads FQNEAQ. This CDR3 has 18 amino acids. With 3 bases clipped from V and 0 bases from J, the junction kept 8 bases outside the gene matches. DNA of the CDR3: TGTGCCAGCAGCTTGACAGGGCTAGATTTCTCTGGGGCCAACGTCCTGACTTTC. This translates into CASSLTGLDFSGANVLTF.

This clonotype was found a few times. The chain combines TRBV28 with TRBJ2-4, with 7 bases identical to TRBD2. Germline loops: CDR1 MDHEN, CDR2 SYDVKM. The CDR3 is made up of 17 amino acids. With V trimmed by 2 bases and J by 0 bases, 7 bases remained unmatched. The CDR3 loop reads CASSLVGLAVAKNIQYF. CDR3 sequence (DNA): TGTGCCAGCAGTTTAGTCGGGCTAGCGGTAGCCAAAAACATTCAGTACTTC.

This clonotype was observed a few times. The V call is TRBV9, the J call TRBJ1-3; weak D call: TRBD1 (5 bases). The CDR3 loop spans 16 amino acids. Trimming left V 3 bases short and J 3 bases short, with 16 bases between. Per the germline V gene, CDR1 is SGDLS and CDR2 is YYNGEE. The CDR3 region is CASSATQVKRGNTIYF. CDR3 in DNA: TGTGCCAGCAGCGCGACACAGGTGAAGCGTGGAAACACCATATATTTT.

To note about this clonotype: This may stem from a read error, because a much larger clone lies one nucleotide away. J is TRBJ2-7 and V is TRBV15; D may be TRBD1 (6 bases). Germline CDR1 reads LNHNV; CDR2 reads YYDKDF (reference sequence). CDR3 length equals 14 residues. The CDR3 is CATSRDRTAYERYF. The CDR3, as DNA: TGTGCCACCAGCAGAGACAGGACAGCCTACGAGCGGTACTTC.

This clonotype was observed a few times. This chain joins TRBV30 and TRBJ2-2; 8 bases map to TRBD2. The CDR3 sequence is 16 residues long. Germline V lookup: CDR1 GTSNPN, CDR2 SVGIG (reference sequence). Trimming cost V 1 base and J 6 bases; bases outside gene matches: 10. For the CDR3, the DNA is TGTGCCTGGAGTGGGAACAGCGGGAGCCGGGCCGGGGAGCTGTTTTTT. Translating it yields CAWSGNSGSRAGELFF.

This clonotype appeared many times. J is TRBJ1-5 and V is TRBV2; D unclear. Germline loops: CDR1 SNHLY, CDR2 FYNNEI. The CDR3 runs 14 residues. Trimming stripped 3 bases from V and 5 bases from J, with 11 bases between. The CDR3 region is CASSDTETDQPQHF. The CDR3 nucleotides read TGTGCCAGCAGTGACACTGAAACCGATCAGCCCCAGCATTTT.

At least ten counts were recorded for this clonotype. This chain uses TRBV11-2 with TRBJ2-7; D is possibly TRBD2 (5 bases). Germline V lookup: CDR1 SGHAT, CDR2 FQNNGV. Deletions cut 3 bases from V and 1 base from J, with 13 bases between. This CDR3 is 15 amino acids long. CDR3 protein: CASSFFPSSSYEQYF. The CDR3 DNA follows: TGTGCCAGCAGCTTCTTTCCTAGCAGTTCCTACGAGCAGTACTTC.

The chain is built from TRBV2 and TRBJ2-1; D call uncertain. V gave up 5 bases and J gave up 7 bases, with 9 bases separating them. This CDR3 comprises 12 residues. From germline, CDR1 is SNHLY and CDR2 FYNNEI. The CDR3 reads CASSPDGNEQFF. DNA of the CDR3: TGTGCCAGCAGTCCTGATGGGAATGAGCAGTTCTTC.

This clonotype was observed at least ten times. The chain couples TRBV28 to TRBJ2-7; D not resolved. Germline lookup yields CDR1 MDHEN and CDR2 SYDVKM. Trimming shortened V by 2 bases and J by 4 bases, and 9 bases separated the two germline ends. The length of the CDR3 is 13 residues. CDR3 residues: CASSLNTPYEQYF. CDR3 coding DNA: TGTGCCAGCAGTTTAAATACTCCATACGAGCAGTACTTC.

This clonotype was counted ten times or more. V and J are TRBV20-1 and TRBJ1-6, with 11 nucleotides matching TRBD1. Germline CDR1 DFQATT, CDR2 SNEGSKA (reference sequence). V dropped 6 bases and J dropped 10; count of bases not matched to a gene: 8. The CDR3 is made up of 14 amino acids. CDR3 sequence reads: CSASRTGGESPLHF. CDR3 nucleotide sequence: TGCAGTGCGAGTCGGACAGGGGGCGAATCACCCCTCCACTTT.

The table lists this clonotype with many counts. An end of the junction does not agree with germline; a read error may underlie this. This chain joins TRBV12-3 or TRBV12-4 and TRBJ2-7; 8 bases map to TRBD2. This CDR3 is built from 14 residues. The CDR3 DNA reads TGCGCCAGCAGCTTTAGCGGGACCGAAGGCGAGCAGTACTTC. Protein product: CASSFSGTEGEQYF.

Only a few counts were recorded for this clonotype. This chain connects TRBV5-1 to TRBJ2-1; 10 positions match TRBD2. This CDR3 is built from 15 residues. V dropped 0 bases and J dropped 6; count of bases not matched to a gene: 3. Germline lookup yields CDR1 SGHRS and CDR2 YFSETQ. The CDR3 loop reads CASSLGLAGVNEQFF. The CDR3, as DNA: TGCGCCAGCAGCTTGGGGCTAGCGGGGGTCAATGAGCAGTTCTTC.

This clonotype was counted many times. Its ends do not fully match the called genes, so a read error is possible. V usage is TRBV28 and J usage is TRBJ2-7; no firm D call. The CDR3 spans 13 residues. Germline loops: CDR1 MDHEN, CDR2 SYDVKM. The CDR3 sequence is CASSVWRLWEQYF. The CDR3 DNA reads as TGTGCCAGCAGTGTATGGCGGCTCTGGGAGCAGTACTTC. Full variable domain (remainder filled in from reference TRBV28 and TRBJ2-7): DVKVTQSSRYLVKRTGEKVFLECVQDMDHENMFWYRQDPGLGLRLIYFSYDVKMKEKGDIPEGYSVSREKKERFSLILESASTNQTSMYLCASSVWRLWEQYFGPGTRLTVT.

This clonotype turned up a few times. This chain links TRBV19 with TRBJ1-1; possible D gene TRBD1, 5 bases. CDR3 length: 15 residues. CDR1 and CDR2 from the germline V gene are LNHDA and SQIVND (reference sequence). Trimming stripped 9 bases from V and 1 base from J, with 18 bases between. The CDR3 DNA reads as TGTGCCAGCTCTCTAGGGAAGGGGTGGAACACTGAAGCTTTCTTT. As protein: CASSLGKGWNTEAFF. Combining the CDR3 with reference TRBV19 and TRBJ1-1 gives the whole variable domain DGGITQSPKYLFRKEGQNVTLSCEQNLNHDAMYWYRQDPGQGLRLIYYSQIVNDFQKGDIAEGYSVSREKKESFPLTVTSAQKNPTAFYLCASSLGKGWNTEAFFGQGTRLTVV.